This TCR beta chain was sequenced during a study of preoperative IRX-2 immunotherapy in early breast cancer (dated by TCRdb to the late 2010s). The germline ends are 16 bases apart after V is trimmed by 6 bases and J by 4 bases. Taken from cysteine to phenylalanine, the CDR3 has 15 residues. The sequence is cut down to CDR3 DNA, 45 bases in frame from base 1. Reading the germline V gene gives CDR1 SGHRS and CDR2 YFSETQ. The treatment or condition tag for this specimen amounts to: preoperative locoregional IRX-2 cytokine immunotherapy. The samples were obtained from a phase Ib study that tested preoperative, locoregional IRX-2 cytokine immunotherapy designed to prime immune responses. Patients with early-stage breast cancer who were given IRX-2 before surgery served as donors. Library creation used the immunoSEQ multiplex PCR assay. TCRdb carries this immuneACCESS record with in-frame sequences only. Its versions omit some clonotypes, under half of them owing to an unresolved V gene in the studies checked, with the rest unexplained. The table for this sample lists some 99,000 clones; roughly 90% of them were counted only once. The top ten hold around 2% of the sample.

In regard to this clone: Its antigen target is currently unknown. Nothing much larger sits one base from this clone, and base qualities are not available.

The clonotype was recovered from a human donor with breast cancer. The chain is encoded by TRBV5-1 joined to TRBJ2-2, and the D gene may be TRBD1, 5 bases matching. The sample was tumor tissue, taken after IRX-2 immunotherapy. Here the CDR3 is given as CASNPAAGSTGELFF. DNA sequence: TGCGCCAGCAACCCCGCCGCAGGGTCCACCGGGGAGCTGTTTTTT.